Following are 22 T cell receptor beta chains from one sample sequenced in a study of shared clonotypes between healthy human individuals. Clones were sequenced by immunoSEQ multiplex PCR, and TCRdb holds only the in-frame ones, with some missing. This sample carries millions of clones, approximately 94% of them seen once, and the ten largest clones take under 2%. Selected positively for CCR7 and CD45RO-negative, naive CD8 cells excluded terminally differentiated effector memory CD45RA+ cells. Sequencing was performed on naive CD8+ T cells from PBMCs. These receptors were collected from a young man in good health. Some clones in this sample may be carry-over from other donors' samples.

The rearrangement uses TRBV27 and TRBJ2-1, with D perhaps TRBD1 (6 bases). The CDR3 spans 15 residues. V dropped 6 bases and J dropped 7 bases, with 19 bases sitting between them. Germline V gives CDR1 MNHEY, CDR2 SMNVEV (reference sequence). Here the CDR3 reads CASSPGTRGGNEQFF. The CDR3, as DNA: TGTGCCAGCAGCCCCGGGACAAGGGGCGGGAATGAGCAGTTCTTC.

V and J are TRBV7-8 and TRBJ2-1; D unclear. In germline, CDR1 is SGHVS, CDR2 FQNEAQ. The ends were cut back, 4 bases at V and 4 bases at J, with 8 bases in the middle. The CDR3 runs 13 residues. The CDR3 DNA sequence: TGTGCCAGCAGCTCCGAAGGGTACAATGAGCAGTTCTTC. Its translation is CASSSEGYNEQFF.

The chain employs TRBV7-9 and TRBJ2-2; TRBD2 agrees at 9 bases. This CDR3 region has 15 residues. Germline lookup yields CDR1 SEHNR and CDR2 FQNEAQ (reference sequence). V gave up 5 bases and J gave up 7 bases; unmatched junction bases: 8. CDR3 sequence reads: CASSQVAGVSGELFF. CDR3 sequence (DNA): TGTGCCAGCAGCCAGGTAGCGGGAGTAAGCGGGGAGCTGTTTTTT.

This clone showed up just once. This sequence joins TRBV5-1 and TRBJ2-1; D is possibly TRBD2 (6 bases). Trimming pared 2 bases from V and 5 bases from J, leaving 11 bases between. The germline V gene has CDR1 SGHRS and CDR2 YFSETQ. This CDR3 is built from 14 residues. CDR3 protein: CASSFAGTDNEQFF. The CDR3 DNA reads TGCGCCAGCAGCTTCGCGGGGACCGACAATGAGCAGTTCTTC.

This chain joins TRBV4-3 and TRBJ1-6, with 7 bases identical to TRBD1. The CDR3 runs 14 residues. Germline CDR1 LGHNA, CDR2 YSLEER. With V trimmed by 5 bases and J by 8 bases, 6 bases remained unmatched. The DNA for the CDR3 is TGCGCCAGCAGCTCCCGACAGGGTGATTCACCCCTCCACTTT. This codes for CASSSRQGDSPLHF.

The genes are TRBV28 and TRBJ2-7; 7 nucleotides match TRBD2. Germline V gene data show CDR1 as MDHEN and CDR2 as SYDVKM. Losses at the gene ends were 5 bases for V and 0 bases for J; bases not matched to a gene: 10. This CDR3 is built from 16 residues. The CDR3 spells CASSPAGEASSYEQYF. CDR3 in DNA: TGTGCCAGCAGTCCTGCGGGGGAGGCTAGCTCCTACGAGCAGTACTTC.

V usage is TRBV5-4 and J usage is TRBJ2-1; D is possibly TRBD2 (6 bases). V lost 6 bases to trimming and J lost 8 bases, with 24 bases between them. The CDR3 runs to 16 residues. Germline lookup yields CDR1 SGHNT and CDR2 YYREEE (reference sequence). The CDR3 nucleotides are TGTGCCAGCACTAACGTTCCCGGTCGGGAGCTGGATGAGCAGTTCTTC. It specifies CASTNVPGRELDEQFF.

The V gene is TRBV4-3, the J gene TRBJ2-7, with TRBD2 matching 9 bases. CDR3 length: 14 amino acids. Trimming at V came to 3 bases and at J to 7 bases, leaving 7 bases not matched to a gene. Germline V gene sequence: CDR1 LGHNA, CDR2 YSLEER. CDR3 region: CASSHGAGGMEQYF. CDR3 DNA: TGCGCCAGCAGCCACGGTGCGGGAGGGATGGAGCAGTACTTC.

The chain employs TRBV5-6 and TRBJ2-7, with D possibly TRBD2 on 6 matching bases. With 4 bases removed from V and 6 bases from J, the gap between germline ends came to 8 bases. Germline loops: CDR1 SGHDT, CDR2 YYEEEE. The length of the CDR3 is 11 residues. CDR3 coding DNA: TGTGCCAGCAGCGAGGGACTCGAGCAGTACTTC. Residues: CASSEGLEQYF.

The chain has TRBV6-4 and TRBJ1-1; 11 positions agree with TRBD1. Germline V gives CDR1 MRHNA, CDR2 SNTAGT. The ends lost 0 bases at V and 5 bases at J; junction bases unmatched: 5. CDR3 length equals 16 residues. The CDR3 loop reads CASSDSRTGGLTEAFF. In nucleotides, the CDR3 is TGTGCCAGCAGTGACTCACGGACAGGGGGCTTAACTGAAGCTTTCTTT.

The gene calls are TRBV25-1 and TRBJ1-2; D is perhaps TRBD1 (5 bases). The V and J ends lost 4 bases and 8 bases respectively, with 14 bases between them. This CDR3 region has 13 residues. The germline CDR1 and CDR2 sequences are MGHDK and SYGVNS. CDR3 residues: CASSAGGTSGYTF. Here the CDR3 DNA reads TGTGCCAGCAGTGCGGGGGGGACTAGCGGCTACACCTTC.

The chain combines TRBV28 with TRBJ1-4; D unresolved. Trimming took off 6 bases at V and 3 bases at J, with 11 bases between the two ends. CDR1 and CDR2 (germline): MDHEN, SYDVKM. This CDR3 spans 14 amino acids. The CDR3 loop reads CASSLQLANEKLFF. The DNA of the CDR3 is TGTGCCAGCAGCCTACAGCTTGCTAATGAAAAACTGTTTTTT. The whole variable domain, remainder taken from reference TRBV28 and TRBJ1-4, is DVKVTQSSRYLVKRTGEKVFLECVQDMDHENMFWYRQDPGLGLRLIYFSYDVKMKEKGDIPEGYSVSREKKERFSLILESASTNQTSMYLCASSLQLANEKLFFGSGTQLSVL.

The table lists this clone with a count of one. Other DNA sequences in the sample encode the same CDR3. The chain joins TRBV9 to TRBJ2-7, with D perhaps matching TRBD1 (5 bases). The germline CDR1 and CDR2 sequences are SGDLS and YYNGEE. This CDR3 is 15 amino acids long. With 0 bases removed from V and 0 bases from J, the gap between germline ends came to 10 bases. The CDR3 DNA reads TGTGCCAGCAGCGTAGCGGCAGGGCTCTCCTACGAGCAGTACTTC. Encoded protein: CASSVAAGLSYEQYF. The whole variable domain, remainder taken from reference TRBV9 and TRBJ2-7, is DSGVTQTPKHLITATGQRVTLRCSPRSGDLSVYWYQQSLDQGLQFLIQYYNGEERAKGNILERFSAQQFPDLHSELNLSSLELGDSALYFCASSVAAGLSYEQYFGPGTRLTVT.

This clone was picked up one time. This chain connects TRBV2 to TRBJ2-1, with 10 bases aligning to TRBD2. CDR1 is SNHLY, CDR2 FYNNEI, per germline. The CDR3 sequence is 17 residues long. V trimming: 1 base; J trimming: 8 bases; junction bases outside the gene matches: 11. CDR3 sequence reads: CASSEGIAGGLGDEQFF. CDR3 coding DNA: TGTGCCAGCAGTGAAGGGATAGCGGGAGGTTTGGGCGATGAGCAGTTCTTC.

This chain connects TRBV27 to TRBJ1-4; D may be TRBD1 (6 bases). The CDR3 spans 15 residues. Germline V lookup: CDR1 MNHEY, CDR2 SMNVEV (reference sequence). V was clipped by 8 bases and J by 1 base, with 14 bases between them. CDR3 in amino acids: CASRGGSITNEKLFF. CDR3 coding DNA: TGTGCCAGCCGAGGGGGGAGTATAACTAATGAAAAACTGTTTTTT.

The chain uses TRBV5-5 and TRBJ2-7; D might be TRBD1 or TRBD2, each matching 6 bases. CDR1 and CDR2 (germline): SGHKS, YYEKEE (reference sequence). The CDR3 consists of 13 residues. The V and J ends lost 2 bases and 4 bases respectively, with 10 bases between them. The CDR3 here is CASSFGGQYEQYF. The CDR3 DNA reads as TGTGCCAGCAGCTTTGGGGGGCAGTACGAGCAGTACTTC.

In the case of this clone: The sample contains more than one DNA sequence encoding this CDR3. This chain uses TRBV5-4 with TRBJ2-7; D may be TRBD1 (6 bases). Germline values: CDR1 SGHNT, CDR2 YYREEE (reference sequence). The CDR3 length is 13 residues. The V gene lost 0 bases and the J gene lost 5 bases, with 9 bases spanning the gap. Written as DNA, the CDR3 is TGTGCCAGCAGCTTGGGGCAGGGGAACGAGCAGTACTTC. Its protein is CASSLGQGNEQYF.

The chain employs TRBV11-2 and TRBJ2-7, with D tentatively TRBD2 (5 bases). Trimming took off 5 bases at V and 5 bases at J, with 13 bases between the two ends. The CDR3 runs to 13 residues. CDR1 and CDR2 (germline): SGHAT, FQNNGV. This CDR3 reads CASSENPGDEQYF. In DNA, the CDR3 is TGTGCCAGCAGCGAAAATCCCGGGGACGAGCAGTACTTC. The whole variable domain, remainder taken from reference TRBV11-2 and TRBJ2-7, is EAGVAQSPRYKIIEKRQSVAFWCNPISGHATLYWYQQILGQGPKLLIQFQNNGVVDDSQLPKDRFSAERLKGVDSTLKIQPAKLEDSAVYLCASSENPGDEQYFGPGTRLTVT.

This chain uses TRBV29-1 with TRBJ2-6; the D is unclear. CDR3 length equals 12 residues. Between the trimmed V and J ends, which lost 6 bases and 4 bases, there was a span of 7 bases. Germline values: CDR1 SQVTM, CDR2 ANQGSEA. In DNA form, the CDR3 reads TGCAGCGTAGTAGGAGGGGCCAACGTCCTGACTTTC. Protein: CSVVGGANVLTF.

The V call is TRBV5-1, the J call TRBJ1-1, with D unclear. CDR3 size: 14 residues. Germline CDR1 reads SGHRS; CDR2 reads YFSETQ. V gave up 1 base and J gave up 6 bases, with 13 bases separating them. The CDR3 region is CASSLRPEPPEAFF. The CDR3 region has the DNA TGCGCCAGCAGCTTGCGACCAGAGCCTCCTGAAGCTTTCTTT.

Note on this clone: Other nucleotide sequences from this sample produce the same CDR3. The chain is built from TRBV2 and TRBJ2-2; D is unclear. Between the trimmed V and J ends, which lost 3 bases and 1 base, there was a span of 6 bases. The CDR3 is 14 amino acids. CDR1 is SNHLY, CDR2 FYNNEI, per germline. The CDR3, as DNA: TGTGCCAGCAGTGACCCAGGGAACACCGGGGAGCTGTTTTTT. Its protein product is CASSDPGNTGELFF.

This chain connects TRBV4-3 to TRBJ2-1; TRBD1 matches 7 bases. The germline V gene encodes CDR1 LGHNA and CDR2 YSLEER. With 5 bases clipped from V and 10 bases from J, the junction kept 8 bases outside the gene matches. The CDR3 runs to 13 residues. The CDR3 DNA follows: TGCGCCAGCAGCTCTGGACAGGTGCGGGAGCAGTTCTTC. It encodes CASSSGQVREQFF.